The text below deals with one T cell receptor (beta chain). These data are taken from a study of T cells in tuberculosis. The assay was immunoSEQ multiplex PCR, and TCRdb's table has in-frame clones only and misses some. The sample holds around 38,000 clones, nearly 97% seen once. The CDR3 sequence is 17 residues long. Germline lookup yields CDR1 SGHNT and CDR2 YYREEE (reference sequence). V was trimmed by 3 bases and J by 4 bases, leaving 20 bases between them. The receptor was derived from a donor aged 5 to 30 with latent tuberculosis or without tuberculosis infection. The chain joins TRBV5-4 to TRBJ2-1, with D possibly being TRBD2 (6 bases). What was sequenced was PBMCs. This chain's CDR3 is CASSYWRVTPGYNEQFF. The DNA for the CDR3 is TGTGCCAGCAGCTACTGGAGGGTTACACCAGGATACAATGAGCAGTTCTTC.